Presented here are 18 T cell receptor beta chains from one specimen sequenced in a study of blood T cell repertoires in COVID-19. Sequencing used immunoSEQ multiplex PCR; TCRdb keeps in-frame clones, though not all of them. The repertoire holds more than 200,000 clones, with approximately 78% as singletons. The material sequenced was peripheral blood. The receptors shown here come from a woman aged 80 or over with COVID-19, enrolled during active disease.

The chain couples TRBV3-1 (or the pseudogene TRBV3-2) to TRBJ1-4; D not certain. The germline gives CDR1 LGHDT, CDR2 YNNKEL (reference sequence). This CDR3 contains 16 residues. Trimming took off 2 bases at V and 2 bases at J, with 12 bases between the two ends. The CDR3 sequence: CASSQRPGGTNEKLFF. As DNA, the CDR3 is TGTGCCAGCAGCCAAAGACCGGGTGGGACTAATGAAAAACTGTTTTTT.

This chain joins TRBV7-2 and TRBJ1-2; 7 nucleotides match TRBD1. Germline V gives CDR1 SGHTA, CDR2 FQGNSA. The trim removed 0 bases at V and 7 bases at J, leaving 11 bases unmatched. The CDR3 runs 16 residues. This CDR3 reads CASSLAFSRQGSGYTF. For the CDR3, the DNA is TGTGCCAGCAGCTTAGCGTTCTCGAGACAGGGATCTGGCTACACCTTC.

The chain recombines TRBV24-1 with TRBJ2-5; no definite D call. Deletions cut 0 bases from V and 3 bases from J, with 7 bases between. CDR1 and CDR2 from the germline V gene are KGHDR and SFDVKD. The CDR3 is made up of 14 amino acids. Written as DNA, the CDR3 is TGTGCCACCAGTGATTTGGGGCAGAAAGAGACCCAGTACTTC. Its translation is CATSDLGQKETQYF.

The V and J genes are TRBV6-2 or TRBV6-3 and TRBJ2-4, with TRBD1 matching 7 bases. CDR1 MNHEY and CDR2 SVGEGT come from the germline V gene. The CDR3 has 14 residues. J lost 2 bases, V lost 6 bases, and 4 bases had no gene match. In DNA form, the CDR3 reads TGTGCCAGCAGCCCACAGGGGACCAAAAACATTCAGTACTTC. This encodes CASSPQGTKNIQYF.

The V call is TRBV5-4, the J call TRBJ2-3, with unresolved D. Germline V gene sequence: CDR1 SGHNT, CDR2 YYREEE (reference sequence). The CDR3 is 14 amino acids. V lost 2 bases to trimming and J lost 6 bases, with 13 bases between them. The CDR3 loop reads CASSFAAQTDTQYF. The CDR3 region has the DNA TGTGCCAGCAGCTTCGCGGCCCAAACGGATACGCAGTATTTT.

The CDR3 region is CASSLWTAGDTIYF. CDR3 nucleotides: TGCGCCAGCAGTTTGTGGACAGCAGGGGACACCATATATTTT. The genes are TRBV5-1 and TRBJ1-3; a possible D gene is TRBD1 (6 bases). CDR1 and CDR2 from the germline V gene are SGHRS and YFSETQ. Trimming took off 5 bases at V and 8 bases at J, with 17 bases between the two ends. This CDR3 region has 14 residues. The complete variable domain, with remaining parts taken from reference TRBV5-1 and TRBJ1-3, reads KAGVTQTPRYLIKTRGQQVTLSCSPISGHRSVSWYQQTPGQGLQFLFEYFSETQRNKGNFPGRFSGRQFSNSRSEMNVSTLELGDSALYLCASSLWTAGDTIYFGEGSWLTVV.

The chain is built from TRBV5-5 and TRBJ1-6, with D possibly TRBD1 on 6 matching bases. The CDR3 runs 17 residues. The V gene's germline CDR1 is SGHKS and CDR2 YYEKEE (reference sequence). The V and J ends lost 0 bases and 6 bases respectively, with 16 bases between them. CDR3 amino acids: CASSLGPQGSGNSPLHF. The CDR3 DNA follows: TGTGCCAGCAGCTTGGGGCCTCAGGGGTCGGGTAATTCACCCCTCCACTTT.

This clone was seen once. The chain employs TRBV3-1 (or the pseudogene TRBV3-2) and TRBJ2-1; the match to TRBD2 covers 7 bases. V shed 4 bases and J 16 bases; nucleotides not matched to a gene: 13. Germline V gene data show CDR1 as LGHDT and CDR2 as YNNKEL (reference sequence). The CDR3 runs 13 residues. The CDR3 loop is CASSPGRAGVYFF. CDR3 bases: TGTGCCAGCAGCCCGGGGCGGGCGGGAGTATACTTCTTC.

This clone was seen a handful of times. The rearrangement uses TRBV10-3 and TRBJ1-2, with 8 bases identical to TRBD1. Trimming at V came to 6 bases and at J to 7 bases, leaving 10 bases not matched to a gene. The CDR3 loop spans 14 amino acids. CDR1 is ENHRY, CDR2 SYGVKD, per germline. The CDR3 loop reads CAIRGQATKGGYTF. The CDR3 region has the DNA TGTGCCATCAGGGGACAGGCCACGAAAGGTGGCTACACCTTC.

J is TRBJ2-5 and V is TRBV7-9, with TRBD2 as a possible D gene (7 bases). V shed 5 bases and J shed 3 bases, with 16 bases lying between them. The CDR3 length is 15 residues. The V gene's germline CDR1 is SEHNR and CDR2 FQNEAQ (reference sequence). The CDR3 DNA sequence: TGTGCCAGCAGCCCCTGGAGCGGGACAAAAGAGACCCAGTACTTC. It encodes CASSPWSGTKETQYF.

This chain links TRBV18 with TRBJ2-7, with D uncertain. V lost 6 bases and J 0 bases, leaving 12 bases between the germline ends. This CDR3 spans 14 amino acids. Looked up from germline, CDR1 is KGHSH and CDR2 is LQKENI. The CDR3 sequence: CASSPSWSSYEQYF. In DNA, the CDR3 is TGTGCCAGCTCCCCTTCGTGGAGCTCCTACGAGCAGTACTTC. Using reference TRBV18 and TRBJ2-7 for the parts outside the CDR3, the full variable domain is NAGVMQNPRHLVRRRGQEARLRCSPMKGHSHVYWYRQLPEEGLKFMVYLQKENIIDESGMPKERFSAEFPKEGPSILRIQQVVRGDSAAYFCASSPSWSSYEQYFGPGTRLTVT.

The chain recombines TRBV27 with TRBJ2-7; 13 nucleotides match TRBD2. The V gene end was trimmed by 5 bases and the J gene end by 4 bases; junction bases not matched to a gene: 11. There are 17 residues in the CDR3. Germline CDR1 is MNHEY and CDR2 is SMNVEV (reference sequence). CDR3 in amino acids: CASSPRGLAGRLYEQYF. In nucleotides, the CDR3 is TGTGCCAGCAGTCCGCGGGGACTAGCGGGGCGACTATACGAGCAGTACTTC.

The rearrangement links TRBV14 to TRBJ1-2; the D gene is possibly TRBD1 (5 bases). The V end was cut by 7 bases, the J end by 4 bases, with 19 bases between. The CDR3 is 15 residues long. The germline gives CDR1 SGHDN, CDR2 FVKESK. The CDR3 here is CASKRDSSGVYGYTF. In DNA, the CDR3 is TGTGCCAGCAAAAGGGACTCGTCGGGAGTCTATGGCTACACCTTC.

The chain carries TRBV5-1 and TRBJ2-7; D uncertain. The CDR3 consists of 11 residues. Trimming took 4 bases from V and 5 from J, leaving 7 bases between them. Germline CDR1 is SGHRS and CDR2 is YFSETQ. The DNA of the CDR3 is TGCGCCAGCAGCCGCGACAACGAGCAGTACTTC. It yields the protein CASSRDNEQYF.

The chain links TRBV5-1 to TRBJ2-5, with 7 bases matching TRBD2. Germline loops: CDR1 SGHRS, CDR2 YFSETQ. This CDR3 has 15 amino acids. Trimming cost V 5 bases and J 1 base; bases outside gene matches: 8. The CDR3 DNA follows: TGCGCCAGCAGTCTGGGTGGGACTACCCAAGAGACCCAGTACTTC. Protein sequence: CASSLGGTTQETQYF.

This chain joins TRBV19 and TRBJ1-1; a possible D gene is TRBD1 (5 bases). The CDR3 runs to 15 residues. Trimming removed 1 base from V and 3 bases from J, with 12 bases in between. Germline values: CDR1 LNHDA, CDR2 SQIVND (reference sequence). This CDR3 is CASSIVRVGDTEAFF. The CDR3 DNA follows: TGTGCCAGTAGTATAGTCAGGGTAGGGGACACTGAAGCTTTCTTT.

The chain uses TRBV11-2 and TRBJ1-1; 8 bases fit TRBD1. CDR3 size: 12 residues. The V gene's germline CDR1 is SGHAT and CDR2 FQNNGV. Losses at the gene ends were 1 base for V and 10 bases for J; bases not matched to a gene: 2. The CDR3 coding sequence is TGTGCCAGCAGCTTAGTGGGGACAGGAGCTTTCTTT. This encodes CASSLVGTGAFF.

This clone showed up just once. V is TRBV18 and J is TRBJ2-7; TRBD1 aligns across 7 bases. The CDR3 contains 13 residues. J lost 6 bases, V lost 3 bases, and 5 bases had no gene match. CDR1 and CDR2 (germline): KGHSH, LQKENI. CDR3 DNA sequence: TGTGCCAGCTCACCGACCTCAGGGGGCGAGCAGTACTTC. Encoded protein: CASSPTSGGEQYF.